Shown below are 20 T cell receptor beta chains from a single sample sequenced in a study of neurological immune-mediated disorders. TCRdb re-analysed the 5' RACE reads in MiXCR, keeping a single row per CDR3 protein. The sample carries around 64,000 distinct CDR3 sequences, 3.2% recorded once. Sequences were obtained from PBMCs. These TCRs come from a woman aged 45-60 years with multiple sclerosis.

This clonotype was counted ten times or more. The chain uses TRBV20-1 and TRBJ1-1; unclear D gene. With 2 bases removed from V and 3 bases from J, the gap between germline ends came to 7 bases. Per the germline V gene, CDR1 is DFQATT and CDR2 is SNEGSKA (reference sequence). The CDR3 sequence is 12 residues long. CDR3 region: CSARRVDTEAFF. The CDR3 DNA reads TGCAGTGCTAGACGGGTCGACACTGAAGCTTTCTTT.

There are many counts of this clonotype. The rearrangement joins TRBV5-1 to TRBJ1-1; D might be TRBD1 (5 bases). The length of the CDR3 is 13 residues. The V end lost 2 bases, the J end lost 3 bases, and 8 bases lay between the germline ends. Germline CDR1 reads SGHRS; CDR2 reads YFSETQ. CDR3: CASSLMGHTEAFF. The DNA of the CDR3 is TGCGCCAGCAGCTTAATGGGGCACACTGAAGCTTTCTTT.

At least ten counts were recorded for this clonotype. The rearrangement joins TRBV7-9 to TRBJ1-1; tentatively, D is TRBD1 (5 bases). Trimming cost V 5 bases and J 10 bases, with 8 bases left between them. This CDR3 region has 10 residues. Germline CDR1 is SEHNR and CDR2 is FQNEAQ (reference sequence). Here the CDR3 DNA reads TGTGCCAGCAGCACTCAGGGAGCTTTCTTT. It is translated as CASSTQGAFF.

This clonotype was counted ten times or more. This chain connects TRBV7-9 to TRBJ2-3; 9 nucleotides align to TRBD1. The CDR3 has 18 amino acids. V lost 6 bases and J lost 2; bases outside the gene matches: 15. Germline CDR1 reads SEHNR; CDR2 reads FQNEAQ (reference sequence). CDR3 loop: CASSPRRATGGNTDTQYF. The CDR3 bases are TGTGCCAGCAGTCCGCGAAGGGCGACAGGGGGAAACACAGATACGCAGTATTTT.

This clonotype was found many times. The genes are TRBV27 and TRBJ2-7; 9 bases are a match to TRBD2. After removal of 6 bases from V and 6 bases from J, the junction contained 6 bases not matched to a gene. The CDR3 has 13 residues. CDR1 and CDR2 from the germline V gene are MNHEY and SMNVEV (reference sequence). The DNA for the CDR3 is TGTGCCAGCAGCCGATTAGCGGGAGCCGAGCAGTACTTC. It codes for CASSRLAGAEQYF.

This clonotype was counted at least ten times. V is TRBV20-1 and J is TRBJ1-4; possible D gene TRBD1, 5 bases. The CDR3 sequence is 15 residues long. Germline-derived CDR1 and CDR2 are DFQATT and SNEGSKA (reference sequence). The ends were cut back, 0 bases at V and 8 bases at J, with 16 bases in the middle. The CDR3 loop is CSARDSRGGWEKLFF. DNA for the CDR3: TGCAGTGCTAGAGATTCCCGGGGCGGGTGGGAAAAACTGTTTTTT.

This clonotype was seen repeatedly, ten times or more. The chain is built from TRBV4-3 and TRBJ1-2, with a possible D match to TRBD1 (6 bases). The V and J ends lost 0 bases and 8 bases respectively, with 16 bases between them. Germline CDR1 reads LGHNA; CDR2 reads YSLEER. CDR3 length: 15 residues. The CDR3 sequence is CASSQDAAGELGYTF. CDR3 nucleotides: TGCGCCAGCAGCCAAGACGCGGCAGGGGAATTGGGCTACACCTTC.

This clonotype has at least ten counts. This sequence joins TRBV11-3 and TRBJ2-7; D remains ambiguous. Germline V gives CDR1 SGHNT, CDR2 YENEEA. Trimming shortened V by 5 bases and J by 5 bases, and 19 bases separated the two germline ends. The CDR3 spans 15 residues. The CDR3 region has the DNA TGTGCCAGCAGCACTGGACGGACCTCTTATGACGAGCAGTACTTC. Encoded protein: CASSTGRTSYDEQYF.

The table lists this clonotype with a few counts. The J gene is TRBJ1-2, the V gene TRBV28; D is unclear. Between the trimmed V and J ends, which lost 5 bases and 5 bases, there was a span of 6 bases. The CDR3 has 11 amino acids. Germline V gives CDR1 MDHEN, CDR2 SYDVKM. Here the CDR3 DNA reads TGTGCCAGCAGTGCAGCTTATGGCTACACCTTC. Its translation is CASSAAYGYTF.

In its sample, this clonotype was seen many times. This chain joins TRBV29-1 and TRBJ1-1; 7 positions match TRBD1. The CDR3 is 15 residues long. Losses at the gene ends were 7 bases for V and 1 base for J; bases not matched to a gene: 12. Germline V gene sequence: CDR1 SQVTM, CDR2 ANQGSEA. The CDR3 DNA follows: TGCAGCGCCATCTCGACAGGGCAAGGGAACACTGAAGCTTTCTTT. The encoded protein is CSAISTGQGNTEAFF.

Many counts were recorded for this clonotype. CDR3 sequence: CASSRRGDTEAFF. The CDR3 nucleotides read TGTGCCAGCTCACGCCGGGGGGACACTGAAGCTTTCTTT. The chain recombines TRBV18 with TRBJ1-1; D possibly corresponds to TRBD1 (5 bases). The CDR3 loop spans 13 amino acids. V lost 4 bases and J 3 bases, leaving 9 bases between the germline ends. Per the germline V gene, CDR1 is KGHSH and CDR2 is LQKENI.

This clonotype was found a few times. Just one base apart from a much larger clone, this may be a read error. The CDR3 bases are TGCAGTGATATCCAGCTGGGGAGGGGGCCCCAGCATTTT. It specifies CSDIQLGRGPQHF. V usage is TRBV20-1 and J usage is TRBJ1-5, with D possibly matching TRBD1 (5 bases). The germline CDR1 and CDR2 sequences are DFQATT and SNEGSKA (reference sequence). The CDR3 contains 13 residues. V was shortened by 7 bases and J by 9 bases, with 19 bases between the two germline ends.

This clonotype was recorded many times. The rearrangement joins TRBV6-2 or TRBV6-3 to TRBJ2-3; 9 positions match TRBD2. This CDR3 spans 18 amino acids. J was trimmed by 1 base and V by 5 bases; bases with no gene match: 13. Germline V gives CDR1 MNHEY, CDR2 SVGEGT. The DNA for the CDR3 is TGTGCCAGCAGTGGGGCCCTCTCGTTAGCGGGGGGCACAGATACGCAGTATTTT. Its translation: CASSGALSLAGGTDTQYF.

The table lists this clonotype with many counts. The V call is TRBV7-9, the J call TRBJ2-5, with D possibly TRBD2 on 6 matching bases. The CDR3 spans 16 residues. The germline V gene encodes CDR1 SEHNR and CDR2 FQNEAQ (reference sequence). Deletions cut 4 bases from V and 1 base from J, with 16 bases between. The CDR3 DNA is TGTGCCAGCAGCTCCCCCCCGGGGGTGGGCCAAGAGACCCAGTACTTC. Amino acids: CASSSPPGVGQETQYF.

This clonotype was detected ten times or more. V usage is TRBV20-1 and J usage is TRBJ2-5, with 7 bases that match TRBD2. Looked up from germline, CDR1 is DFQATT and CDR2 is SNEGSKA (reference sequence). This CDR3 comprises 14 residues. V lost 2 bases to trimming and J lost 4 bases; unmatched junction nucleotides: 7. The CDR3 reads CSARPQGGRETQYF. The CDR3 coding sequence is TGCAGTGCTAGACCTCAGGGCGGGAGAGAGACCCAGTACTTC.

This clonotype turned up a few times. Sequence at one end of the junction differs from germline and may be a read error. The V call is TRBV20-1, the J call TRBJ1-5; the D gene is possibly TRBD1 (5 bases). The germline V gene has CDR1 DFQATT and CDR2 SNEGSKA (reference sequence). The CDR3 runs to 12 residues. The CDR3 DNA reads as TGCAGCCCTAGGGGCGGCAATAAGACCCAGAATTTT. This codes for CSPRGGNKTQNF.

This clonotype was observed at least ten times. This chain joins TRBV7-2 and TRBJ2-5; 7 bases fit TRBD1. The CDR3 is 14 residues long. From germline, CDR1 is SGHTA and CDR2 FQGNSA. The J segment lost 2 bases and the V segment lost 5 bases, leaving 5 bases of the junction unmatched. The CDR3 region has the DNA TGTGCCAGCAGCCCCGGGACAGTACAAGAGACCCAGTACTTC. As protein: CASSPGTVQETQYF. Based on the CDR3 plus reference TRBV7-2 and TRBJ2-5, the full variable domain is GAGVSQSPSNKVTEKGKDVELRCDPISGHTALYWYRQSLGQGLEFLIYFQGNSAPDKSGLPSDRFSAERTGGSVSTLTIQRTQQEDSAVYLCASSPGTVQETQYFGPGTRLLVL.

This chain links TRBV20-1 with TRBJ1-1; D is perhaps TRBD1 (6 bases). CDR3 size: 15 residues. The V and J ends lost 6 bases and 5 bases respectively, with 22 bases between them. The germline gives CDR1 DFQATT, CDR2 SNEGSKA (reference sequence). This chain's CDR3 is CSARDRRKLVTEAFF. Written as DNA, the CDR3 is TGCAGTGCGCGCGACAGGCGGAAGCTAGTAACTGAAGCTTTCTTT.

The table lists this clonotype with many counts. V and J are TRBV12-3 or TRBV12-4 and TRBJ1-2; D call uncertain. V was clipped by 2 bases and J by 4 bases, with 5 bases between them. The CDR3 length is 12 residues. In DNA, the CDR3 is TGTGCCAGCAGTTTATTGGCCTATGGCTACACCTTC. Its translation is CASSLLAYGYTF.

This clonotype has a count of ten or more. The chain uses TRBV5-6 and TRBJ2-1, with TRBD2 as a possible D gene (5 bases). The CDR3 contains 12 residues. V shed 1 base and J shed 15 bases, with 14 bases lying between them. The germline gives CDR1 SGHDT, CDR2 YYEEEE. In nucleotides, the CDR3 is TGTGCCAGCAGCTTGAGAGACTACTTTCTGTTCTTC. Amino acid sequence: CASSLRDYFLFF.